These T cell receptor beta chains were read from a single sample in a study of CD8 T cells in ankylosing spondylitis. TCRdb re-analysed the 5' RACE reads in MiXCR, keeping a single row per CDR3 protein. The sample records hundreds of thousands of distinct CDR3 sequences, more than 25% being singletons. Sequencing was carried out using blood, either unsorted or a sorted T cell fraction (not recorded which). Receptors originate from a male donor with ankylosing spondylitis. CDR3s include the opening cysteine and the closing phenylalanine or tryptophan. The D gene is left open where the match is weak. Clone sizes are given selectively: once, few, many, or a class where the clone is expanded.

V gene: TRBV11-2
J gene: TRBJ2-1
D gene: TRBD2
clone size: many
CDR3 protein: CASSLAGGRYNEQFF
CDR3 DNA: TGTGCCAGCAGCTTAGCGGGAGGTAGATACAATGAGCAGTTCTTC

V gene: TRBV2
J gene: TRBJ2-1
D gene: -
clone size: few
CDR3 protein: CASSGGTDYNEQFF
CDR3 DNA: TGTGCCAGCAGTGGGGGAACGGATTACAATGAGCAGTTCTTC

V gene: TRBV18
J gene: TRBJ2-3
D gene: -
clone size: -
CDR3 protein: CASSPGGLIERSTDTQYF
CDR3 DNA: TGTGCCAGCTCACCGGGCGGCCTCATTGAGCGGAGCACAGATACGCAGTATTTT

V gene: TRBV29-1
J gene: TRBJ1-2
D gene: TRBD1
clone size: -
CDR3 protein: CSVGETGFRHGYTF
CDR3 DNA: TGCAGCGTTGGAGAGACAGGGTTTCGGCATGGCTACACCTTC

V gene: TRBV13
J gene: TRBJ1-1
D gene: TRBD1
clone size: few
CDR3 protein: CASRQGFFGETEAFF
CDR3 DNA: TGTGCCAGCCGACAGGGTTTTTTTGGTGAGACTGAAGCTTTCTTT

V gene: TRBV12-3/TRBV12-4
J gene: TRBJ2-5
D gene: TRBD1
clone size: -
CDR3 protein: CASGDRGQETQYF
CDR3 DNA: TGTGCCAGCGGGGACAGGGGACAAGAGACCCAGTACTTC

V gene: TRBV20-1
J gene: TRBJ2-5
D gene: TRBD2
clone size: many
CDR3 protein: CSAPPRLAGQETQYF
CDR3 DNA: TGCAGTGCCCCACCAAGACTAGCGGGCCAAGAGACCCAGTACTTC

V gene: TRBV5-6
J gene: TRBJ1-5
D gene: -
clone size: few
CDR3 protein: CASSLGTTNQPQHF
CDR3 DNA: TGTGCCAGCAGCTTAGGGACAACAAATCAGCCCCAGCATTTT

V gene: TRBV4-2
J gene: TRBJ1-4
D gene: -
clone size: once
CDR3 protein: CASSAGVLTTTTTNEKLFF
CDR3 DNA: TGTGCCAGCAGCGCAGGGGTTCTGACGACAACGACAACTAATGAAAAACTGTTTTTT

V gene: TRBV11-2
J gene: TRBJ1-5
D gene: -
clone size: -
CDR3 protein: CASSSSSGGSQPQHF
CDR3 DNA: TGTGCCAGCAGCTCAAGTTCGGGGGGGAGTCAGCCCCAGCATTTT

V gene: TRBV7-8
J gene: TRBJ1-4
D gene: -
clone size: few
CDR3 protein: CASSRGGFNEKLFF
CDR3 DNA: TGTGCCAGCAGCCGAGGAGGGTTTAATGAAAAACTGTTTTTT

V gene: TRBV29-1
J gene: TRBJ2-3
D gene: TRBD1
clone size: -
CDR3 protein: CSVETGVVDTQYF
CDR3 DNA: TGCAGCGTTGAAACAGGGGTGGTTGATACGCAGTATTTT

V gene: TRBV7-9
J gene: TRBJ2-2
D gene: -
clone size: -
CDR3 protein: CASSLSRGANTGELFF
CDR3 DNA: TGTGCCAGCAGCTTAAGCAGGGGCGCGAACACCGGGGAGCTGTTTTTT

V gene: TRBV11-2
J gene: TRBJ2-1
D gene: -
clone size: -
CDR3 protein: CASSSFVFNEQFF
CDR3 DNA: TGTGCCAGCAGCTCGTTCGTATTCAATGAGCAGTTCTTC

V gene: TRBV19
J gene: TRBJ1-2
D gene: -
clone size: -
CDR3 protein: CASSQTLLRKGGYTF
CDR3 DNA: TGTGCCAGTAGTCAAACTCTCCTGAGGAAAGGTGGCTACACCTTC

V gene: TRBV7-8
J gene: TRBJ2-1
D gene: TRBD2
clone size: -
CDR3 protein: CASSSPGLAGGSYNEQFF
CDR3 DNA: TGTGCCAGCAGCTCACCGGGACTAGCGGGAGGCTCCTACAATGAGCAGTTCTTC

V gene: TRBV12-3/TRBV12-4
J gene: TRBJ1-4
D gene: -
clone size: -
CDR3 protein: CASRDSSTNEKLFF
CDR3 DNA: TGTGCCAGCAGAGACAGTTCAACTAATGAAAAACTGTTTTTT

V gene: TRBV6-1
J gene: TRBJ1-1
D gene: -
clone size: -
CDR3 protein: CASDSSHLLNTEAFF
CDR3 DNA: TGTGCCAGCGACAGTAGCCACCTGCTGAACACTGAAGCTTTCTTT

V gene: TRBV5-1
J gene: TRBJ1-2
D gene: -
clone size: few
CDR3 protein: CASSLEAGRLGYTF
CDR3 DNA: TGCGCCAGCAGCTTGGAAGCAGGGAGACTTGGCTACACCTTC

V gene: TRBV29-1
J gene: TRBJ2-3
D gene: TRBD2
clone size: -
CDR3 protein: CSFSGRGGLVGTDTQYF
CDR3 DNA: TGCAGCTTTAGCGGGAGGGGGGGCCTGGTTGGCACAGATACGCAGTATTTT

V gene: TRBV29-1
J gene: TRBJ1-1
D gene: -
clone size: -
CDR3 protein: CSVRVSAGEAFF
CDR3 DNA: TGCAGCGTGAGGGTCAGTGCAGGTGAAGCTTTCTTT

V gene: TRBV4-1
J gene: TRBJ2-3
D gene: -
clone size: few
CDR3 protein: CASSQHISTDTQYF
CDR3 DNA: TGCGCCAGCAGCCAACACATTAGCACAGATACGCAGTATTTT

V gene: TRBV18
J gene: TRBJ2-7
D gene: TRBD2
clone size: -
CDR3 protein: CASSPGTISYEQYF
CDR3 DNA: TGTGCCAGCTCACCAGGGACTATCTCCTACGAGCAGTACTTC

V gene: TRBV18
J gene: TRBJ2-3
D gene: -
clone size: -
CDR3 protein: CASSPQGLPTDTQYF
CDR3 DNA: TGTGCCAGCTCACCACAGGGTCTGCCCACAGATACGCAGTATTTT

V gene: TRBV6-1
J gene: TRBJ2-3
D gene: -
clone size: -
CDR3 protein: CASSAQGTDTQYF
CDR3 DNA: TGTGCCAGCAGTGCCCAGGGAACAGATACGCAGTATTTT

V gene: TRBV24-1
J gene: TRBJ2-1
D gene: -
clone size: -
CDR3 protein: CATRTGLDYNEQFF
CDR3 DNA: TGTGCCACCAGAACGGGACTTGACTACAATGAGCAGTTCTTC

V gene: TRBV7-2
J gene: TRBJ2-3
D gene: -
clone size: -
CDR3 protein: CASSLVSLGSTDTQYF
CDR3 DNA: TGTGCCAGCAGCTTAGTCTCCCTAGGGAGCACAGATACGCAGTATTTT

V gene: TRBV2
J gene: TRBJ1-5
D gene: TRBD1
clone size: -
CDR3 protein: CASSNGQGNQPQHF
CDR3 DNA: TGTGCCAGCAGTAACGGACAGGGGAATCAGCCCCAGCATTTT

V gene: TRBV12-3/TRBV12-4
J gene: TRBJ2-2
D gene: -
clone size: -
CDR3 protein: CASSPSKGELFF
CDR3 DNA: TGTGCCAGCAGTCCTAGCAAAGGGGAGCTGTTTTTT

V gene: TRBV11-2
J gene: TRBJ2-1
D gene: -
clone size: -
CDR3 protein: CASSFGDEQFF
CDR3 DNA: TGTGCCAGCAGCTTCGGTGATGAGCAGTTCTTC